Here is one T cell receptor (beta chain) with its context. This sample was taken from a study of OX40 agonist ivuxolimab in advanced cancers. Study summary: Patients were approximately 80% male with ages about 23 to 79, mean about 54.

TCRdb's copy holds only in-frame clones and misses some; the assay was immunoSEQ multiplex PCR. This sample has about 68,000 clones; about 80% occur once, and the top ten carry over 1.3%. The CDR3 has 15 amino acids. Germline V gene lookup returns CDR1 SGHTA and CDR2 FQGNSA. The J segment lost 5 bases and the V segment lost 2 bases, leaving 6 bases of the junction unmatched. The rearrangement joins TRBV7-2 to TRBJ2-5, with 9 positions matching TRBD2. The sequence was obtained from an adult with an advanced solid tumor such as melanoma, head and neck, liver or kidney cancer. This specimen was CD4+ or CD8+ T cells sorted from blood, taken in a trial of the OX40 agonist ivuxolimab. The CDR3: CASSLRAGGVETQYF. The CDR3, as DNA: TGTGCCAGCAGCTTAAGAGCGGGGGGAGTGGAGACCCAGTACTTC. The variable domain in full, completed from reference TRBV7-2 and TRBJ2-5, reads GAGVSQSPSNKVTEKGKDVELRCDPISGHTALYWYRQSLGQGLEFLIYFQGNSAPDKSGLPSDRFSAERTGGSVSTLTIQRTQQEDSAVYLCASSLRAGGVETQYFGPGTRLLVL.